Below, 14 T cell receptor beta chains from the same sample are listed, as sequenced in a study of CXCR3-negative and CXCR3-positive naive CD8 T cells. The TRB cDNA libraries were prepared by 5' RACE with UMI labels. TCRdb re-called the 5' RACE reads and shows each CDR3 protein once, DNA omitted. This repertoire comprises 100,000 to 150,000 distinct CDR3 sequences; its ten largest clones make up nearly 0.5%. Material for sequencing was naive CXCR3- CD8+ T cells from blood. Subset specified: CD45RO-CCR7+CD27+CD95- naive CD8+ T cells lacking CXCR3 (TNR3-). The receptors stem from a human donor in good health. Some clones in this sample may be carry-over from other donors' samples.

The chain employs TRBV29-1 and TRBJ2-2; TCRdb calls TRBD1, which cannot be checked without DNA. Germline V gene sequence: CDR1 SQVTM, CDR2 ANQGSEA. CDR3 size: 14 residues. CDR3 region: CSGWGTGNTGELFF.

CDR3 loop: CASSSGLAGPDTQYF. This sequence joins TRBV12-3 or TRBV12-4 and TRBJ2-3; the D gene TCRdb calls, TRBD2, cannot be checked with no DNA. The length of the CDR3 is 15 residues.

The rearrangement links TRBV25-1 to TRBJ2-7; the TRBD1 assignment by TCRdb is unverifiable without DNA. This CDR3 comprises 14 residues. Germline CDR1 reads MGHDK; CDR2 reads SYGVNS. CDR3 in amino acids: CASSEGQKTYEQYF.

The CDR3 protein is CASSPVTGRAGNEQYF. The chain links TRBV7-2 to TRBJ2-7; TCRdb reports TRBD2, a call that lacks DNA to check it against. The germline V gene has CDR1 SGHTA and CDR2 FQGNSA. The CDR3 is 16 residues long.

The CDR3 reads CASSQSGTGGYNSPLHF. The chain recombines TRBV7-8 with TRBJ1-6; TCRdb gives TRBD1 as the D gene, but with no DNA this cannot be confirmed. Germline values: CDR1 SGHVS, CDR2 FQNEAQ. The CDR3 totals 17 residues.

The V gene is TRBV7-8, the J gene TRBJ2-3; no DNA is available, so the TRBD2 call from TCRdb remains unchecked. This CDR3 is 16 amino acids long. Germline lookup yields CDR1 SGHVS and CDR2 FQNEAQ. The CDR3 is CASSLGQRGVTDTQYF.

This CDR3 reads CASSPQSGTSSYEQYF. The genes are TRBV3-1 and TRBJ2-7; checking the TCRdb D call of TRBD2 is not possible without DNA. In germline, CDR1 is LGHDT, CDR2 YNNKEL (reference sequence). The CDR3 spans 16 residues.

CDR3 protein: CSVEQLGEKLFF. J is TRBJ1-4 and V is TRBV29-1. CDR1 is SQVTM and CDR2 is ANQGSEA in the germline V gene. The CDR3 contains 12 residues.

The V gene is TRBV30, the J gene TRBJ2-1; TCRdb reports TRBD1, a call that lacks DNA to check it against. The CDR3 loop spans 13 amino acids. In germline, CDR1 is GTSNPN, CDR2 SVGIG (reference sequence). The CDR3 sequence is CAWSAGGNNEQFF.

The V and J genes are TRBV12-3 or TRBV12-4 and TRBJ2-7; checking the TCRdb D call of TRBD1 is not possible without DNA. The CDR3 covers 16 residues. Here the CDR3 reads CASSPLLSGPDYEQYF.

The genes are TRBV4-1 and TRBJ2-7; the D call from TCRdb, TRBD1, cannot be confirmed without DNA. The germline V gene has CDR1 MGHRA and CDR2 YSYEKL. The CDR3 consists of 14 residues. CDR3 loop: CASSLDRGLYEQYF.

The chain employs TRBV7-9 and TRBJ2-7; TCRdb names TRBD1, which stays unverified in the absence of DNA. Germline CDR1 SEHNR, CDR2 FQNEAQ (reference sequence). The CDR3 is 14 residues long. CDR3 amino acids: CASSHREGSDEQYF.

The J gene is TRBJ2-3, the V gene TRBV6-6; TCRdb's assignment of TRBD2 cannot be checked, as there is no DNA. Germline V lookup: CDR1 MNHNY, CDR2 SVGAGI (reference sequence). CDR3 size: 16 residues. CDR3: CASSYPLAGDTDTQYF.

V and J are TRBV29-1 and TRBJ2-7. The CDR3 is made up of 12 amino acids. Looked up from germline, CDR1 is SQVTM and CDR2 is ANQGSEA. Here the CDR3 reads CSVWEGPYEQYF.